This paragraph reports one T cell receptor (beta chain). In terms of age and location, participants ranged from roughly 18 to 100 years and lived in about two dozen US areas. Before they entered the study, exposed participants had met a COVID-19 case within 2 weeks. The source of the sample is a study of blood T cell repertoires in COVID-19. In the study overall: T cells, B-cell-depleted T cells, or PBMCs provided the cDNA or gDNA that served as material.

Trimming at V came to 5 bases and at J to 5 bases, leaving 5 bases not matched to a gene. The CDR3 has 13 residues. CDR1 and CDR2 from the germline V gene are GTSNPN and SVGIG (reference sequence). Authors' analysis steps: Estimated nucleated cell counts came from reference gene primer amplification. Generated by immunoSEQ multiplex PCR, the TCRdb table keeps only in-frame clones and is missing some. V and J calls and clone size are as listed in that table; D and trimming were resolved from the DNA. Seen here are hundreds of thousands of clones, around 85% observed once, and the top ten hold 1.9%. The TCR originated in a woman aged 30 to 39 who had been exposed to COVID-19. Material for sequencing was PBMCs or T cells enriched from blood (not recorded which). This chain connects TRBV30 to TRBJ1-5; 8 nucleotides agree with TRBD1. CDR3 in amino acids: CAWSGTGDQPQHF. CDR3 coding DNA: TGTGCCTGGTCTGGGACAGGAGATCAGCCCCAGCATTTT.